What follows are 12 T cell receptor beta chains derived from one specimen sequenced in a study of T cells in Graves' hyperthyroidism and ophthalmopathy. What was amplified from RNA transcripts were TCR beta CDR3 regions. When the TCR CDR3 underwent first-round RT-PCR, the HTBI primer set was used. MiXCR was run by TCRdb on the multiplex PCR reads, yielding one entry per CDR3 protein. The sample carries approximately 400,000 distinct CDR3 sequences, approximately 25% recorded once. The sequenced sample consisted of blood. The receptors were gathered from a man over 45 with Graves' hyperthyroidism.

The chain employs TRBV9 and TRBJ1-1; no reliable D call. V was pared by 0 bases and J by 1 base, with 7 bases between. Germline V gives CDR1 SGDLS, CDR2 YYNGEE. The CDR3 length is 14 residues. The CDR3 is CASSVAGPNTEAFF. In nucleotides, the CDR3 is TGTGCCAGCAGCGTAGCTGGACCGAACACTGAAGCTTTCTTT. Drawing the rest from reference TRBV9 and TRBJ1-1, the complete variable domain is DSGVTQTPKHLITATGQRVTLRCSPRSGDLSVYWYQQSLDQGLQFLIQYYNGEERAKGNILERFSAQQFPDLHSELNLSSLELGDSALYFCASSVAGPNTEAFFGQGTRLTVV.

The rearrangement joins TRBV7-2 to TRBJ1-6; the D gene is possibly TRBD1 (6 bases). V lost 5 bases to trimming and J lost 7 bases, with 12 bases between them. CDR1 is SGHTA, CDR2 FQGNSA, per germline. The CDR3 is 14 amino acids. The CDR3 coding sequence is TGTGCCAGCAGCGGGGGCAGGTTCAATTCACCCCTCCACTTT. It encodes CASSGGRFNSPLHF.

V and J are TRBV5-1 and TRBJ2-3; 12 bases map to TRBD2. Trimming took 9 bases from V and 3 from J; bases not matched to a gene: 8. CDR1 and CDR2 from the germline V gene are SGHRS and YFSETQ. The CDR3 has 15 amino acids. CDR3 bases: TGCGCCACCCGTGACGGACTAGCGGGAACAGATACGCAGTATTTT. Translating gives CATRDGLAGTDTQYF.

This clonotype was seen ten or more times. For the CDR3, the DNA is TGCAGCGTCCGAATACAGGGAAGCTCTGGAAACACCATATATTTT. Its translation: CSVRIQGSSGNTIYF. V usage is TRBV29-1 and J usage is TRBJ1-3, with a possible D match to TRBD1 (6 bases). This CDR3 has 15 amino acids. Germline assignment: CDR1 SQVTM and CDR2 ANQGSEA. V was clipped by 6 bases and J by 0 bases, with 15 bases between them.

This clonotype came up a few times. J is TRBJ2-1 and V is TRBV11-3; no reliable D call. CDR1 SGHNT and CDR2 YENEEA come from the germline V gene. CDR3 size: 14 residues. V was clipped by 5 bases and J by 3 bases, with 11 bases between them. Here the CDR3 DNA reads TGTGCCAGCAGCGCCCCCTTGAGCTACAATGAGCAGTTCTTC. Its protein is CASSAPLSYNEQFF.

This clonotype has ten or more counts. V and J are TRBV20-1 and TRBJ2-1; D ambiguous. CDR3 size: 12 residues. The germline V gene encodes CDR1 DFQATT and CDR2 SNEGSKA (reference sequence). V was cut by 6 bases and J by 3 bases, with 9 bases left in between. The CDR3 sequence is CSASAFYNEQFF. The CDR3 nucleotides read TGCAGTGCCAGCGCGTTCTACAATGAGCAGTTCTTC.

The chain links TRBV24-1 to TRBJ2-1; 11 nucleotides line up with TRBD2. This CDR3 is 16 amino acids long. V was clipped by 5 bases and J by 6 bases; unmatched bases: 8. Germline V gene sequence: CDR1 KGHDR, CDR2 SFDVKD. The CDR3 reads CATSALLAGEGNEQFF. Written as DNA, the CDR3 is TGTGCCACCAGTGCACTACTAGCGGGAGAAGGCAATGAGCAGTTCTTC.

This clonotype was counted many times. This chain uses TRBV7-6 with TRBJ2-1; 10 nucleotides line up with TRBD2. The V segment lost 5 bases and the J segment 5 bases; nucleotides outside the gene matches: 6. Germline lookup yields CDR1 SGHVS and CDR2 FNYEAQ. The CDR3 covers 15 residues. The DNA for the CDR3 is TGTGCCAGCAGCCTCGTAGCGGGAGGAAACAATGAGCAGTTCTTC. Amino acid sequence: CASSLVAGGNNEQFF. The whole variable domain, filled in from reference TRBV7-6 and TRBJ2-1, reads GAGVSQSPRYKVTKRGQDVALRCDPISGHVSLYWYRQALGQGPEFLTYFNYEAQQDKSGLPNDRFSAERPEGSISTLTIQRTEQRDSAMYRCASSLVAGGNNEQFFGPGTRLTVL.

V and J are TRBV6-2 or TRBV6-3 and TRBJ2-1; D is possibly TRBD1 (6 bases). The CDR3 is made up of 14 amino acids. Trimming stripped 6 bases from V and 5 bases from J, with 14 bases between. The germline gives CDR1 MNHEY, CDR2 SVGEGT. CDR3: CASRRQAQDNEQFF. The CDR3 DNA sequence: TGTGCCAGCAGGCGACAGGCCCAGGACAATGAGCAGTTCTTC.

As concerns this clonotype: A much bigger clone sits one base away, suggesting this may be a read error. The V call is TRBV7-9, the J call TRBJ2-1, with D uncertain. Germline CDR1 reads SEHNR; CDR2 reads FQNEAQ (reference sequence). Trimming pared 3 bases from V and 5 bases from J, leaving 5 bases between. The CDR3 contains 12 residues. The CDR3 DNA reads TGTGCCAGCAGCTTCGCCGACAATGAGCAGTTCTTC. Translation gives CASSFADNEQFF.

The genes are TRBV20-1 and TRBJ1-5; no clear D gene. The CDR3 runs to 12 residues. V lost 1 base to trimming and J lost 7 bases, with 8 bases between them. Germline CDR1 is DFQATT and CDR2 is SNEGSKA (reference sequence). The CDR3 coding sequence is TGCAGTGCTAGAGCCAATAGCCAGCCCCAGCATTTT. Residues: CSARANSQPQHF.

This clonotype was seen a handful of times. This sequence joins TRBV12-5 and TRBJ2-5, with 12 nucleotides matching TRBD2. The germline V gene encodes CDR1 LGHNT and CDR2 FRNRAP. V lost 3 bases to trimming and J lost 2 bases; unmatched junction nucleotides: 1. The CDR3 length is 15 residues. DNA for the CDR3: TGTGCTAGTGGTTTCACTAGCGGGGGGCAAGAGACCCAGTACTTC. Protein: CASGFTSGGQETQYF.